These T cell receptor beta chains were read from a single sample in a study of T-cell reconstitution after alpha-beta-depleted transplantation in children. TCRdb reanalysed the PCR reads using MiXCR and keeps one entry per CDR3 protein. The table shows about 540,000 distinct CDR3 sequences, with around 18% occurring only once. Material: PBMCs from the stem cell graft donor, obtained from the stem cell graft. Every receptor here comes from a human donor who donated a stem cell graft to a child with acute lymphoblastic leukemia. Both conserved end residues are part of each CDR3. The D gene is left open where the match is weak. Clone size appears in some rows only: once, few, many, or a class for an expanded clone.

len: 15; d_gene: .; abundance: .; v_gene: TRBV5-1; j_gene: TRBJ1-1; CDR3aa: CASSLVTRGNTEAFF; CDR3nt: TGCGCCAGCAGCTTGGTTACCAGGGGGAACACTGAAGCTTTCTTT
len: 13; d_gene: .; abundance: .; v_gene: TRBV5-4; j_gene: TRBJ2-3; CDR3aa: CASSSPDVGTQYF; CDR3nt: TGTGCCAGCAGCTCCCCCGATGTCGGTACGCAGTATTTT
len: 14; d_gene: TRBD2; abundance: few; v_gene: TRBV20-1; j_gene: TRBJ2-5; CDR3aa: CSAPETSGRETQYF; CDR3nt: TGCAGTGCCCCGGAGACTAGCGGGAGAGAGACCCAGTACTTC
len: 14; d_gene: TRBD1; abundance: few; v_gene: TRBV5-1; j_gene: TRBJ2-1; CDR3aa: CASSLSTGSGEQFF; CDR3nt: TGCGCCAGCAGCCTCTCGACAGGGTCCGGGGAGCAGTTCTTC
len: 18; d_gene: .; abundance: .; v_gene: TRBV6-5; j_gene: TRBJ2-7; CDR3aa: CASSYGPGGEGARHEQYF; CDR3nt: TGTGCCAGCAGTTACGGGCCCGGTGGGGAGGGGGCTCGGCACGAGCAGTACTTC
len: 13; d_gene: .; abundance: .; v_gene: TRBV6-2/TRBV6-3; j_gene: TRBJ2-7; CDR3aa: CASRGTTSYEQYF; CDR3nt: TGTGCCAGCAGGGGAACCACCTCCTACGAGCAGTACTTC
len: 12; d_gene: .; abundance: once; v_gene: TRBV19; j_gene: TRBJ2-7; CDR3aa: CASSMGPYEQYF; CDR3nt: TGTGCCAGTAGCATGGGACCTTACGAGCAGTACTTC
len: 14; d_gene: TRBD2; abundance: .; v_gene: TRBV5-1; j_gene: TRBJ2-7; CDR3aa: CASSDLAGGYEQYF; CDR3nt: TGCGCCAGCAGCGATCTAGCGGGAGGGTACGAGCAGTACTTC
len: 12; d_gene: .; abundance: .; v_gene: TRBV5-1; j_gene: TRBJ2-1; CDR3aa: CASSLGAGGQFF; CDR3nt: TGCGCCAGCAGCTTGGGAGCCGGAGGGCAGTTCTTC
len: 14; d_gene: .; abundance: many; v_gene: TRBV5-1; j_gene: TRBJ2-5; CDR3aa: CASRGLSHQETQYF; CDR3nt: TGCGCCAGCAGAGGACTGTCCCACCAAGAGACCCAGTACTTC
len: 15; d_gene: .; abundance: few; v_gene: TRBV12-3/TRBV12-4; j_gene: TRBJ1-2; CDR3aa: CASKTGEWANYGYTF; CDR3nt: TGTGCCAGCAAGACCGGGGAGTGGGCGAACTATGGCTACACCTTC
len: 14; d_gene: .; abundance: few; v_gene: TRBV5-1; j_gene: TRBJ1-2; CDR3aa: CASSLRRNNYGYTF; CDR3nt: TGCGCCAGCAGCTTGCGCAGGAATAACTATGGCTACACCTTC
len: 13; d_gene: .; abundance: .; v_gene: TRBV20-1; j_gene: TRBJ2-7; CDR3aa: CSAREGPPYEQYF; CDR3nt: TGCAGTGCTAGGGAGGGGCCACCCTACGAGCAGTACTTC
len: 13; d_gene: TRBD1; abundance: .; v_gene: TRBV18; j_gene: TRBJ1-1; CDR3aa: CASSQRWDSEAFF; CDR3nt: TGTGCCAGCTCACAAAGGTGGGACAGTGAAGCTTTCTTT
len: 17; d_gene: TRBD1; abundance: few; v_gene: TRBV7-8; j_gene: TRBJ1-5; CDR3aa: CASSLDQGGMGNQPQHF; CDR3nt: TGTGCCAGCAGCTTAGATCAGGGGGGGATGGGCAATCAGCCCCAGCATTTT
len: 15; d_gene: .; abundance: .; v_gene: TRBV4-1; j_gene: TRBJ2-3; CDR3aa: CASSQVVAGTDTQYF; CDR3nt: TGCGCCAGCAGCCAAGTTGTAGCGGGCACAGATACGCAGTATTTT
len: 14; d_gene: TRBD1; abundance: many; v_gene: TRBV27; j_gene: TRBJ2-2; CDR3aa: CASSLTGYTGELFF; CDR3nt: TGTGCCAGCAGTTTGACAGGGTACACCGGGGAGCTGTTTTTT
len: 14; d_gene: .; abundance: few; v_gene: TRBV7-9; j_gene: TRBJ2-7; CDR3aa: CASSLETRLSEQYF; CDR3nt: TGTGCCAGCAGCTTAGAGACTAGATTAAGCGAGCAGTACTTC
len: 18; d_gene: .; abundance: few; v_gene: TRBV27; j_gene: TRBJ1-5; CDR3aa: CASSLWGGYSYSNQPQHF; CDR3nt: TGTGCCAGCAGTTTATGGGGCGGTTACTCATATAGCAATCAGCCCCAGCATTTT
len: 13; d_gene: .; abundance: .; v_gene: TRBV29-1; j_gene: TRBJ2-1; CDR3aa: CSVPFYPYNEQFF; CDR3nt: TGCAGCGTCCCTTTCTACCCATACAATGAGCAGTTCTTC
len: 15; d_gene: TRBD2; abundance: .; v_gene: TRBV5-1; j_gene: TRBJ2-1; CDR3aa: CASSLTSGIINEQFF; CDR3nt: TGCGCCAGCAGCTTGACTAGCGGGATCATAAATGAGCAGTTCTTC
len: 13; d_gene: TRBD1; abundance: few; v_gene: TRBV25-1; j_gene: TRBJ1-6; CDR3aa: CASSDREVSPLHF; CDR3nt: TGTGCCAGCTCCGACAGGGAAGTTTCACCCCTCCACTTT
len: 13; d_gene: TRBD2; abundance: .; v_gene: TRBV20-1; j_gene: TRBJ2-7; CDR3aa: CSANSGSFGEQYF; CDR3nt: TGCAGTGCTAATAGCGGGAGCTTCGGGGAGCAGTACTTC
len: 17; d_gene: .; abundance: .; v_gene: TRBV7-3; j_gene: TRBJ2-1; CDR3aa: CASSPPLDSRMANEQFF; CDR3nt: TGTGCCAGCAGCCCCCCATTAGACTCCCGGATGGCCAATGAGCAGTTCTTC
len: 15; d_gene: TRBD1; abundance: .; v_gene: TRBV18; j_gene: TRBJ2-7; CDR3aa: CASSPLQGKTYEQYF; CDR3nt: TGTGCCAGCTCACCATTACAGGGGAAAACCTACGAGCAGTACTTC
len: 16; d_gene: TRBD1; abundance: .; v_gene: TRBV5-1; j_gene: TRBJ2-3; CDR3aa: CASTLKRQGVEGTQYF; CDR3nt: TGCGCCAGCACCCTTAAAAGACAGGGGGTCGAAGGTACGCAGTATTTT
len: 13; d_gene: .; abundance: few; v_gene: TRBV29-1; j_gene: TRBJ1-2; CDR3aa: CSVEDGGYYGYTF; CDR3nt: TGCAGCGTTGAAGATGGGGGATACTATGGCTACACCTTC
len: 14; d_gene: .; abundance: .; v_gene: TRBV10-2; j_gene: TRBJ1-2; CDR3aa: CASSELGAGDGYTF; CDR3nt: TGCGCCAGCAGTGAGTTGGGGGCAGGGGATGGCTACACCTTC
len: 14; d_gene: .; abundance: few; v_gene: TRBV7-9; j_gene: TRBJ1-5; CDR3aa: CASSTPGSNQPQHF; CDR3nt: TGTGCCAGCAGCACACCCGGTAGCAATCAGCCCCAGCATTTT
len: 15; d_gene: TRBD2; abundance: few; v_gene: TRBV13; j_gene: TRBJ2-7; CDR3aa: CASSPTPGGSYEQYF; CDR3nt: TGTGCCAGCAGCCCAACGCCGGGGGGCTCCTACGAGCAGTACTTC
len: 14; d_gene: .; abundance: .; v_gene: TRBV12-3/TRBV12-4; j_gene: TRBJ1-4; CDR3aa: CASSSGPDNEKLFF; CDR3nt: TGTGCCAGCAGTTCCGGACCAGACAATGAAAAACTGTTTTTT
len: 12; d_gene: TRBD1; abundance: few; v_gene: TRBV20-1; j_gene: TRBJ1-2; CDR3aa: CSAYRGLHGYTF; CDR3nt: TGCAGTGCCTACAGGGGGCTTCATGGCTACACCTTC
len: 16; d_gene: .; abundance: .; v_gene: TRBV20-1; j_gene: TRBJ2-1; CDR3aa: CSAEDHDRVSYNEQFF; CDR3nt: TGCAGTGCAGAGGATCATGACAGAGTCTCCTACAATGAGCAGTTCTTC
len: 14; d_gene: TRBD2; abundance: .; v_gene: TRBV5-1; j_gene: TRBJ2-7; CDR3aa: CASSLQREADEQYF; CDR3nt: TGCGCCAGCAGCTTGCAGCGGGAGGCTGACGAGCAGTACTTC
len: 17; d_gene: TRBD2; abundance: .; v_gene: TRBV7-2; j_gene: TRBJ2-5; CDR3aa: CASSLPHTSGSWGTQYF; CDR3nt: TGTGCCAGCAGCTTACCGCACACTAGCGGGAGTTGGGGGACCCAGTACTTC
len: 15; d_gene: TRBD1; abundance: few; v_gene: TRBV5-1; j_gene: TRBJ2-2; CDR3aa: CASSKQGALTGELFF; CDR3nt: TGCGCCAGCAGCAAACAGGGGGCGCTTACCGGGGAGCTGTTTTTT
len: 12; d_gene: .; abundance: few; v_gene: TRBV7-9; j_gene: TRBJ2-1; CDR3aa: CASSLRRGEQFF; CDR3nt: TGTGCCAGCAGCTTACGCCGGGGGGAGCAGTTCTTC
len: 14; d_gene: TRBD2; abundance: .; v_gene: TRBV12-3/TRBV12-4; j_gene: TRBJ2-5; CDR3aa: CASSFGLAVETQYF; CDR3nt: TGTGCCAGCAGTTTTGGCCTAGCGGTGGAGACCCAGTACTTC
len: 19; d_gene: TRBD2; abundance: .; v_gene: TRBV5-6; j_gene: TRBJ2-1; CDR3aa: CASTETSGRATLGYNEQFF; CDR3nt: TGTGCCAGCACCGAGACTAGCGGGAGGGCCACGTTAGGCTACAATGAGCAGTTCTTC
len: 13; d_gene: .; abundance: .; v_gene: TRBV20-1; j_gene: TRBJ1-2; CDR3aa: CSASGQGNYGYTF; CDR3nt: TGCAGTGCTAGTGGGCAGGGGAACTATGGCTACACCTTC
len: 13; d_gene: .; abundance: few; v_gene: TRBV20-1; j_gene: TRBJ2-6; CDR3aa: CSATLSRANVLTF; CDR3nt: TGCAGTGCCACCCTGTCTCGGGCCAACGTCCTGACTTTC
len: 13; d_gene: .; abundance: .; v_gene: TRBV7-8; j_gene: TRBJ2-7; CDR3aa: CASSFRDGSEQYF; CDR3nt: TGTGCCAGCAGCTTTCGTGACGGTAGCGAGCAGTACTTC
len: 15; d_gene: .; abundance: many; v_gene: TRBV10-3; j_gene: TRBJ1-4; CDR3aa: CAISDPGATNEKLFF; CDR3nt: TGTGCCATCAGTGATCCGGGGGCAACTAATGAAAAACTGTTTTTT
len: 20; d_gene: TRBD2; abundance: few; v_gene: TRBV29-1; j_gene: TRBJ2-1; CDR3aa: CSVESDRNRNWGRADYEQFF; CDR3nt: TGCAGCGTTGAATCGGACCGAAACAGGAATTGGGGGAGGGCGGACTATGAGCAGTTCTTC
len: 11; d_gene: .; abundance: .; v_gene: TRBV30; j_gene: TRBJ2-7; CDR3aa: CAQRASYEQYF; CDR3nt: TGTGCCCAGAGGGCCTCCTACGAGCAGTACTTC
len: 15; d_gene: .; abundance: few; v_gene: TRBV12-3/TRBV12-4; j_gene: TRBJ2-1; CDR3aa: CASNLSGPRLNEQFF; CDR3nt: TGTGCCAGCAACCTCTCCGGACCCCGACTGAATGAGCAGTTCTTC
len: 16; d_gene: .; abundance: .; v_gene: TRBV5-1; j_gene: TRBJ2-1; CDR3aa: CASSSSNVLSYNEQFF; CDR3nt: TGCGCCAGCAGCTCCTCTAATGTGCTTTCCTACAATGAGCAGTTCTTC
len: 14; d_gene: .; abundance: many; v_gene: TRBV12-3/TRBV12-4; j_gene: TRBJ1-1; CDR3aa: CASSFLGVNTEAFF; CDR3nt: TGTGCCAGCAGTTTCCTGGGGGTGAACACTGAAGCTTTCTTT
len: 15; d_gene: .; abundance: .; v_gene: TRBV15; j_gene: TRBJ2-7; CDR3aa: CATSMMGGSPYEQYF; CDR3nt: TGTGCCACCAGCATGATGGGGGGAAGTCCCTACGAGCAGTACTTC
len: 15; d_gene: .; abundance: .; v_gene: TRBV20-1; j_gene: TRBJ1-3; CDR3aa: CSAGGDYRAGNTIYF; CDR3nt: TGCAGTGCTGGTGGAGATTACAGGGCTGGAAACACCATATATTTT
len: 15; d_gene: TRBD2; abundance: few; v_gene: TRBV3-1; j_gene: TRBJ2-7; CDR3aa: CASSQRLASVHEQYF; CDR3nt: TGTGCCAGCAGCCAAAGACTAGCAAGTGTCCACGAGCAGTACTTC
len: 17; d_gene: .; abundance: .; v_gene: TRBV5-5; j_gene: TRBJ1-6; CDR3aa: CASSSSSTTGPNSPLHF; CDR3nt: TGTGCCAGCAGCTCCTCTTCTACAACGGGGCCTAATTCACCCCTCCACTTT
len: 14; d_gene: TRBD2; abundance: .; v_gene: TRBV20-1; j_gene: TRBJ2-7; CDR3aa: CSASLAGESYEQYF; CDR3nt: TGCAGTGCTAGTTTAGCGGGAGAATCCTACGAGCAGTACTTC
len: 12; d_gene: .; abundance: many; v_gene: TRBV27; j_gene: TRBJ2-7; CDR3aa: CASSSGDYEQYF; CDR3nt: TGTGCCAGCAGCTCGGGTGATTACGAGCAGTACTTC
len: 14; d_gene: TRBD1; abundance: .; v_gene: TRBV5-4; j_gene: TRBJ1-2; CDR3aa: CASRTDRSIYGYTF; CDR3nt: TGTGCCAGCAGGACGGACAGGAGCATCTATGGCTACACCTTC